This T cell receptor beta chain was captured by sequencing in a study of response to subunit inactivated influenza vaccine. Regarding the study as a whole: There was a suggestion from the authors that each seasonal influenza vaccination recruits few new T cells.

The table lists this clonotype with a few counts. Its antigen remains unidentified. Each CDR3 protein is one row after TCRdb ran MiXCR on the RT-PCR reads. Of 600,000 to 850,000 distinct CDR3 sequences detected, around 15% appear once; the ten largest clones hold roughly 7.2%. The germline V gene encodes CDR1 SNHLY and CDR2 FYNNEI. The CDR3 has 14 amino acids. Trimming cost V 7 bases and J 0 bases, with 13 bases left between them. The source of this sequence is a man in his forties or fifties who received an inactivated influenza vaccine. Sequenced here: PBMCs from blood, sampled about 14 days before vaccination. The chain recombines TRBV2 with TRBJ2-7; TRBD2 is a possible D gene (5 bases). CDR3 residues: CASTVEGSSYEQYF. Written as DNA, the CDR3 is TGTGCCAGCACCGTCGAGGGTAGCTCCTACGAGCAGTACTTC.